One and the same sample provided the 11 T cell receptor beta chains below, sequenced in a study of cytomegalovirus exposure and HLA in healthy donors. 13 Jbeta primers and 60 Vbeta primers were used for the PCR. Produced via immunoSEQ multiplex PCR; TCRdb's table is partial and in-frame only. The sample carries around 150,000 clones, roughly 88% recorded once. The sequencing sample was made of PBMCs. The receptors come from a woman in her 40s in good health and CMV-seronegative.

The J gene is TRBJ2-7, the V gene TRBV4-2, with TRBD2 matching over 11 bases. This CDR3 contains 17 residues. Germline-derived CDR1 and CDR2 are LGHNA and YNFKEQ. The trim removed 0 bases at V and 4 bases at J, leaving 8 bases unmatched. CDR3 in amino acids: CASSQDTVAGGPYEQYF. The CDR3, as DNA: TGTGCCAGCAGCCAAGATACCGTAGCGGGAGGGCCGTACGAGCAGTACTTC.

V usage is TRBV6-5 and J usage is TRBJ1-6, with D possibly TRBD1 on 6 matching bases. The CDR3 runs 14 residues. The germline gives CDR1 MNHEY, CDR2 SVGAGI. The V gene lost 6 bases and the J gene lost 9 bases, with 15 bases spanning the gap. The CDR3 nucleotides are TGTGCCAGCAGGTTCCGGGACATCCGTTCACCCCTCCACTTT. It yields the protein CASRFRDIRSPLHF.

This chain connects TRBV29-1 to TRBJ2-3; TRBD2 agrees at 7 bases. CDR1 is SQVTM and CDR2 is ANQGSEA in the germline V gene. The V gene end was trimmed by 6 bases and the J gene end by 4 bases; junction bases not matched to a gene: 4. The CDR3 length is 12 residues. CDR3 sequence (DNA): TGCAGCGTGAGGGGACTACCAGATACGCAGTATTTT. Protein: CSVRGLPDTQYF.

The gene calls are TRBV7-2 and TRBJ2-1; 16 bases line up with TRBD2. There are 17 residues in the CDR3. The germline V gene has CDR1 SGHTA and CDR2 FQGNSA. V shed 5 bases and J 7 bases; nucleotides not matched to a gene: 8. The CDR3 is CASSPGRGLAGGNEQFF. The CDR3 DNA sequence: TGTGCCAGCAGCCCAGGAAGGGGACTAGCGGGAGGGAATGAGCAGTTCTTC.

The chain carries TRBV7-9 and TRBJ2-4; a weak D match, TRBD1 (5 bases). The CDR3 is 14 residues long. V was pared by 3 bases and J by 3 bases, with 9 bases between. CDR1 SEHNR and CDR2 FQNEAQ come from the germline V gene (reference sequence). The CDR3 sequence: CASSFSTVKNIQYF. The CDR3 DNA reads TGTGCCAGCAGCTTTTCGACAGTCAAAAACATTCAGTACTTC.

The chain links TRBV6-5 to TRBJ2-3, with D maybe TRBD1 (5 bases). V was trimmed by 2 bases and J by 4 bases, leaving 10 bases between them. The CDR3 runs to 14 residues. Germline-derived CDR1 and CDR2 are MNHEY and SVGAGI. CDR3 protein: CASSYNEQADTQYF. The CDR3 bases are TGTGCCAGCAGTTACAATGAACAGGCAGATACGCAGTATTTT.

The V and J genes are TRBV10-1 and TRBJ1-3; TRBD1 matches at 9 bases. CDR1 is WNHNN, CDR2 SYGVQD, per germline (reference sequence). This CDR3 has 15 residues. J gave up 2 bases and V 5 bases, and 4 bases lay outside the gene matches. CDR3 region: CASSTDRGPGNTIYF. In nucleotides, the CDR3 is TGCGCCAGCAGTACGGACAGGGGACCTGGAAACACCATATATTTT.

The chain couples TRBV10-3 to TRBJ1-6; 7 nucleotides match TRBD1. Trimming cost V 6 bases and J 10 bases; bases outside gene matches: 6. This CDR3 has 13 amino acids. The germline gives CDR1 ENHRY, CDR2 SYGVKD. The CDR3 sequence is CAIRADRDSPLHF. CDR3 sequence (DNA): TGTGCCATCAGGGCCGACAGGGACTCACCCCTCCACTTT.

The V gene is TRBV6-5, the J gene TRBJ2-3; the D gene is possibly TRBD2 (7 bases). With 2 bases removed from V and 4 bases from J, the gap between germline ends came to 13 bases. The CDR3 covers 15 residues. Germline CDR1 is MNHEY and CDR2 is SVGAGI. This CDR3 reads CASSYLGRGADTQYF. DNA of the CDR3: TGTGCCAGCAGTTACCTGGGGAGGGGGGCAGATACGCAGTATTTT.

CDR3 in amino acids: CASKSGFSGANVLTF. The CDR3 region has the DNA TGTGCCAGCAAATCAGGGTTCTCTGGGGCCAACGTCCTGACTTTC. The rearrangement joins TRBV27 to TRBJ2-6; a weak D match, TRBD1 (5 bases). The V gene lost 7 bases and the J gene lost 0 bases, with 10 bases spanning the gap. Germline-derived CDR1 and CDR2 are MNHEY and SMNVEV (reference sequence). CDR3 size: 15 residues. Full variable domain (outside the CDR3, taken from reference TRBV27 and TRBJ2-6): EAQVTQNPRYLITVTGKKLTVTCSQNMNHEYMSWYRQDPGLGLRQIYYSMNVEVTDKGDVPEGYKVSRKEKRNFPLILESPSPNQTSLYFCASKSGFSGANVLTFGAGSRLTVL.

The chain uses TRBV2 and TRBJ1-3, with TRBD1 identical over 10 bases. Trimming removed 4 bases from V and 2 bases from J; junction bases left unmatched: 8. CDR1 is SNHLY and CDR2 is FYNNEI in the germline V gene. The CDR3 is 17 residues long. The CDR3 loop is CASSGPRQGAPGNTIYF. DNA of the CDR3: TGTGCCAGCAGTGGGCCCAGACAGGGGGCGCCTGGAAACACCATATATTTT.